This T cell receptor beta chain originates from a study of Ad26.COV2.S vaccination and SARS-CoV-2 variants. Study-wide background: In the COV1001 trial, the donor was in the Ad26.COV2.S arm. In the study, Ad26.COV2.S was injected intramuscularly once, or twice 56 days apart.

The V end was cut by 4 bases, the J end by 0 bases, with 7 bases between. CDR1 and CDR2 (germline): SGHTS, YDEGEE. The CDR3 covers 13 residues. Treatment reported: around 19 received Ad26.COV2.S at low or high dose, single or two shots; several received placebo; per-sample allocation not given. All samples were drawn on day 63, counting from the first vaccine or placebo injection. The administered vaccine (an Ad26 vector) expressed Wuhan-strain SARS-CoV-2 spike. Repertoires were generated with immunoSEQ multiplex PCR, while TCRdb's copy carries only in-frame clones and drops some. The table has about 350,000 clones, about 88% seen once; the top ten hold 6.4%.

The chain couples TRBV5-8 to TRBJ1-1, with D hard to call. This material consisted of peripheral blood, taken in a trial of Ad26.COV2.S vaccine versus placebo. This receptor was identified in a person aged 18-60 years who received the Ad26.COV2.S COVID-19 vaccine or a placebo. The CDR3, as DNA: TGTGCCAGCAGCCCTAGCCTGAACACTGAAGCTTTCTTT. Translated, it gives CASSPSLNTEAFF.